This TCR beta chain was identified during a study of T cells in Graves' hyperthyroidism and ophthalmopathy. This clonotype appeared many times. RNA transcripts were the template for amplifying TCR beta CDR3 regions. TCR CDR3 underwent first-round RT-PCR with the HTBI primer set. TCRdb passed the multiplex PCR reads through MiXCR, listing each CDR3 protein once. Of 300,000 to 350,000 distinct CDR3 sequences listed, about a sixth are singletons. Clinical symptoms, serum thyroxine and TRAb, thyroid ultrasound and orbital computed tomography together formed the diagnostic basis. The V and J ends lost 6 bases and 3 bases respectively, with 15 bases between them. Germline V lookup: CDR1 MNHEY, CDR2 SMNVEV (reference sequence). The CDR3 consists of 14 residues.

The specimen sequenced was blood. This chain joins TRBV27 and TRBJ2-7; maybe TRBD2 (5 bases). This clonotype was sampled from a woman aged 40 to 50 with Graves' ophthalmopathy. In DNA form, the CDR3 reads TGTGCCAGCAGCAACCTTGGGAGTCTCTACGAGCAGTACTTC. Its translation is CASSNLGSLYEQYF.